This T cell receptor beta chain was captured in a study of T cell repertoires in cytomegalovirus infection. Study-wide context: The authors used CMV epitopes that were HLA-C-restricted (recently identified) and HLA-B-restricted (well studied). Both a matching HLA type and CMV infection were indicated by public TCR beta signatures. Study-level findings and limits: HLA-C-restricted CMV clonotypes gave the most frequent clonotype in two of eight donors. Identification of carriers of CMV plus the relevant HLA was performed using cumulative public TCR beta family frequency.

Regarding this clonotype: Antigen unknown.

CDR1 is KGHDR and CDR2 is SFDVKD in the germline V gene. The CDR3 has 15 residues. Trimming stripped 2 bases from V and 6 bases from J, with 15 bases between. TCRdb analysed the reads with MiXCR anew, one entry per CDR3 protein. The sample carries roughly 990,000 distinct CDR3 sequences, around 30% recorded once. The chain recombines TRBV24-1 with TRBJ1-2, with a possible D match to TRBD1 (6 bases). This clonotype originated in a human donor in good health (CMV status not recorded). Some clones in this sample may be carry-over from other donors' samples. The sequencing used cultured CD8+ T cells from PBMCs, collected from culture after CMV antigen stimulation. CDR3 in amino acids: CATSDSDSGPNGYTF. As DNA, the CDR3 is TGTGCCACCAGTGATTCGGACAGTGGGCCCAATGGCTACACCTTC.